The rows below give T cell receptor beta chains drawn from one sample of a study of identical twins. TCRdb used MiXCR to reprocess the 5' RACE reads, holding one entry per CDR3 protein. The sample holds about 1.7 million distinct CDR3 sequences; around 33% are singletons and the top ten take about 0.27%. The source material was cord blood. These receptors all come from a newborn girl in good health. Both conserved end residues are part of each CDR3. The D gene is left open where the match is weak. Clone size is not always given. Where it is, it says once, few, many or a class for expanded clones.

V	D	J	size	DNA	CDR3
TRBV15	-	TRBJ1-5	few	TGTGCCACCAGCAGAGTGGCACTTGGGCATCAGCCCCAGCATTTT	CATSRVALGHQPQHF
TRBV24-1	TRBD2	TRBJ2-3	few	TGTGCCACCAGTGACACCTCCGGTTGGGGGGGTTCAGATACGCAGTATTTT	CATSDTSGWGGSDTQYF
TRBV3-1	-	TRBJ2-7	many	TGTGCCAGCAGCCAAGGGGTGACTCGCTCCTACGAGCAGTACTTC	CASSQGVTRSYEQYF
TRBV12-3/TRBV12-4	-	TRBJ1-2	-	TGTGCCAGCACAGGGCTAGGAGGCTACACCTTC	CASTGLGGYTF
TRBV5-1	TRBD1	TRBJ1-6	-	TGCGCCAGCAGCTTGGCCGGGACAGGATATAATTCACCCCTCCACTTT	CASSLAGTGYNSPLHF
TRBV16	-	TRBJ2-5	-	TGTGCCAGCAGCCAATCGGGCTCCGGGGATGAGTACTTC	CASSQSGSGDEYF
TRBV10-2	-	TRBJ2-7	-	TGCGCCAGCTCACACAGGGGGGGCCCCTACGAGCAGTACTTC	CASSHRGGPYEQYF
TRBV20-1	-	TRBJ2-3	-	TGCAGTGCTGCCCCCCCCTGGCCTAACACAGATACGCAGTATTTT	CSAAPPWPNTDTQYF
TRBV6-6	TRBD2	TRBJ2-3	many	TGTGCCAGCAGTATAGCGGGTAGCACAGATACGCAGTATTTT	CASSIAGSTDTQYF
TRBV20-1	TRBD2	TRBJ2-7	-	TGCAGTGCTAGAGGTGACTTAGCGGGGGCGACCTACGAGCAGTACTTC	CSARGDLAGATYEQYF
TRBV2	-	TRBJ2-1	many	TGTGCCAGCAGTTTGACAGCTAGCAATGAGCAGTTCTTC	CASSLTASNEQFF
TRBV6-1	-	TRBJ1-1	-	TGTGCCAGCACGAGAGGGCCGACCCTAAACGAAGCTTTCTTT	CASTRGPTLNEAFF
TRBV10-3	TRBD1	TRBJ1-3	-	TGTGCCATAGGAGGGACAGGCTCTGGAAACACCATATATTTT	CAIGGTGSGNTIYF
TRBV11-2	-	TRBJ1-1	few	TGTGCCAGCAGCTTCCATGACGGGATCTACACTGAAGCTTTCTTT	CASSFHDGIYTEAFF
TRBV20-1	TRBD1	TRBJ2-3	-	TGCAGTGCTAAACTCTCCCGGACAGGGGGCACAGATACGCAGTATTTT	CSAKLSRTGGTDTQYF
TRBV12-3/TRBV12-4	-	TRBJ2-7	few	TGTGCCAGCAGTTTCGGTAACCGACCGACCTACGAGCAGTACTTC	CASSFGNRPTYEQYF
TRBV20-1	TRBD1	TRBJ2-7	-	TGCGGTGCTAGAGGGGACAGCCTCTCCTACGAGCAGTACTTC	CGARGDSLSYEQYF
TRBV5-1	-	TRBJ2-4	few	TGCGCCAGCAGCCCCGGGCAGCATCTTCTAGCCAAAAACATTCAGTACTTC	CASSPGQHLLAKNIQYF
TRBV6-5	TRBD1	TRBJ1-2	few	TGTGCCAGCAGGGTCCAACAGGGGGAAGGCTACACCTTC	CASRVQQGEGYTF
TRBV7-2	-	TRBJ1-2	-	TGTGCCAGCAGCTTAGTCCGGGGGCGCGACTATGGCTACACCTTC	CASSLVRGRDYGYTF
TRBV6-1	-	TRBJ1-5	-	TGTGCCAGCAGTGCGTTCCTCTTGGGGGCAGGGCAGCCCCAGCATTTT	CASSAFLLGAGQPQHF
TRBV28	TRBD2	TRBJ2-3	few	TGTGCCAGCAGACTGGGGGGGGGACGCACAGATACGCAGTATTTT	CASRLGGGRTDTQYF
TRBV10-3	-	TRBJ1-2	many	TGTGCCATCACTTCCCCTCCTAGCTATGGCTACACCTTC	CAITSPPSYGYTF
TRBV10-3	-	TRBJ2-7	few	TGTGCCATCAGTGAGTCATCGCTTGGATACGAGCAGTACTTC	CAISESSLGYEQYF
TRBV5-6	TRBD2	TRBJ2-5	few	TGTGCCAGCAGCTTGTCGGCGCGGGAGGTACTTGATGAGCAGTACTTC	CASSLSAREVLDEQYF
TRBV28	TRBD2	TRBJ2-7	few	TGTGCCACCGCCGGCTGGACTAGCGGGAGTTACGAGCAGTACTTC	CATAGWTSGSYEQYF
TRBV10-3	-	TRBJ2-7	-	TGTGCCATCAGTGCGACTAGAAACGAGCAGTACTTC	CAISATRNEQYF
TRBV20-1	TRBD2	TRBJ2-7	-	TGCAGTGCTAGTCCTGCTAGCGGGAGGCGCAATGAGCAGTACTTC	CSASPASGRRNEQYF
TRBV2	-	TRBJ2-4	-	TGTGCCAGCAGCTACCCTGGGGAGGTCATTCAGTACTTC	CASSYPGEVIQYF
TRBV4-1	TRBD1	TRBJ1-4	-	TGCGCCAGCAGCCAATACAGGGGGGAAAAACTGTTTTTT	CASSQYRGEKLFF
TRBV9	TRBD1	TRBJ2-7	-	TGTGCCAGCAGCTTAGAGCCGGGACAGAGGGCCTACGAGCAGTACTTC	CASSLEPGQRAYEQYF
TRBV28	-	TRBJ2-7	few	TGTGCCAGCAGTATCCTTGACGGTACCTACGAGCAGTACTTC	CASSILDGTYEQYF
TRBV5-1	-	TRBJ2-2	-	TGCGCCAGCAGCTTGGAACCCCAGCGGGTCCTCACCGGGGAGCTGTTTTTT	CASSLEPQRVLTGELFF
TRBV6-2/TRBV6-3	-	TRBJ1-2	-	TGTGCCAGCAGTTACGACGGGCAGCTCTATGGCTACACCTTC	CASSYDGQLYGYTF
TRBV3-1	-	TRBJ2-7	once	TGTGCCAGCAGCCAAAAGCGCTCCTACAATGAGCAGTACTTC	CASSQKRSYNEQYF
TRBV12-3/TRBV12-4	TRBD1	TRBJ1-2	-	TGTGCCAGCAGTGATAGGACAGGTTATAACTATGGCTACACCTTC	CASSDRTGYNYGYTF
TRBV30	TRBD2	TRBJ2-1	-	TGTGCCTGGAGTATACGGGGGGGCCCTAATGAGCAGTTCTTC	CAWSIRGGPNEQFF
TRBV12-3/TRBV12-4	-	TRBJ2-3	many	TGTGCCAGCAGCTTACGGGCGACCACAGATACGCAGTATTTT	CASSLRATTDTQYF
TRBV10-3	-	TRBJ2-3	-	TGTGCCACCCGGGACTCCCCTAGCACAGATACGCAGTATTTT	CATRDSPSTDTQYF
TRBV27	TRBD1	TRBJ2-5	few	TGTGCCAGCAGTTCGCCCGGGACAGGACAAGAGACCCAGTACTTC	CASSSPGTGQETQYF
TRBV18	-	TRBJ2-7	few	TGTGCCAGCTCACTCACACAGGGCGTTAGGACCTACGAGCAGTACTTC	CASSLTQGVRTYEQYF
TRBV5-1	-	TRBJ2-5	few	TGCGCCAGCAGCTTGGACACTTTGAGGGAGACCCAGTACTTC	CASSLDTLRETQYF
TRBV19	TRBD2	TRBJ2-7	few	TGTGCCAGTAGTATCACTAGCGGGGCCTGCGAGCAGTACTTC	CASSITSGACEQYF
TRBV28	TRBD1	TRBJ2-3	-	TGTGCCAGCAGTTTAGGGGTGACAGGGCGCACAGATACGCAGTATTTT	CASSLGVTGRTDTQYF
TRBV6-6	-	TRBJ2-1	-	TGTGCCAACAGACTCCCGGAAGACAATGAGCAGTTCTTC	CANRLPEDNEQFF
TRBV7-9	TRBD2	TRBJ2-3	-	TGTGCCAGGAGCCTTAGCGGGAAGACAGATACGCAGTATTTT	CARSLSGKTDTQYF
TRBV27	-	TRBJ2-1	-	TGTGCCAGCAGTTTATCCAGGGGACTCCTGAGCTCCTACAATGAGCAGTTCTTC	CASSLSRGLLSSYNEQFF
TRBV6-1	-	TRBJ1-1	-	TGTGCCAGCAGTGTAGCGGGGACTCAAGCTTTCTTT	CASSVAGTQAFF